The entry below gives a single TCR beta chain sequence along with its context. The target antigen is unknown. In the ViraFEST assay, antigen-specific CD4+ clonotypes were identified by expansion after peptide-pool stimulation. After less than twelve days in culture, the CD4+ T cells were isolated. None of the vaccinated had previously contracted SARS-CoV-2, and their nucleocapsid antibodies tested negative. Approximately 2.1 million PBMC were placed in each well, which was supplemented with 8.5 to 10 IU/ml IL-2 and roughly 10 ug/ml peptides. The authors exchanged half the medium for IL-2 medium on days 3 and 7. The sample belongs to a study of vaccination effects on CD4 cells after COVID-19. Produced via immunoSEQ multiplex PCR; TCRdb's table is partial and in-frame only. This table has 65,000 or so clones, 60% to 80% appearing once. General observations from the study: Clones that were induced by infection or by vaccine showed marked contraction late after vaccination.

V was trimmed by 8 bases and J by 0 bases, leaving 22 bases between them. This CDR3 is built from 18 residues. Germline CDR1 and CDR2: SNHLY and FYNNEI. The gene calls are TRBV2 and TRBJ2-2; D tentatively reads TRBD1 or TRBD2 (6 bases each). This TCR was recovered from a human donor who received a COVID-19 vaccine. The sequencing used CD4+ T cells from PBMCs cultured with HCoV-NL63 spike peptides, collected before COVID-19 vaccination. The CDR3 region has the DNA TGTGCCAGCTGGACCTCAGGGGTGGAGGGAGCGAACACCGGGGAGCTGTTTTTT. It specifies CASWTSGVEGANTGELFF.